This record looks at one TCR beta chain sequence and its context. The antigen remains undetermined. Produced via immunoSEQ multiplex PCR; TCRdb's table is partial and in-frame only. The sample lists over 50,000 clones, approximately 84% seen once, with 8% to 9.5% in the top ten. The CDR3 extends over 13 amino acids. V lost 0 bases to trimming and J lost 4 bases, with 6 bases between them. Germline V gene sequence: CDR1 LGHNA, CDR2 YSLEER. This specimen belongs to a study of T cell clones after liver transplantation. Across the whole study: Samples came from ITN030ST, which attempted immunosuppression withdrawal within 2 years of liver transplantation. Draws occurred before transplant, before withdrawal, and after complete or failed withdrawal.

Study-level findings and limits: Graft donor-reactive T cells possibly entered the graft instead of undergoing deletion.

The starting material was CD4+ T cells from blood, obtained before liver transplant. The clonotype comes from a human donor who received a liver transplant. This chain joins TRBV4-3 and TRBJ1-1, with no clear D. CDR3 nucleotide sequence: TGCGCCAGCAGCCAAGATACGGGCACTGAAGCTTTCTTT. It specifies CASSQDTGTEAFF.